This T cell receptor (beta chain) was recorded in a study of lymphopenia after photon versus proton radiotherapy. Whole-study results and caveats: Oligoclonal CD8+ Temra expansion after nadir drove photon patients' diversity drop. Post-nadir TCR diversity decline inversely tracked overall survival among those who died.

V was cut by 6 bases and J by 4 bases, with 13 bases left in between. This CDR3 has 14 amino acids. Germline-derived CDR1 and CDR2 are KGHSH and LQKENI. With respect to this clone: Its antigen is as yet unknown.

Here immunoSEQ multiplex PCR was the method, and the copy in TCRdb shows in-frame clones only, minus some. The profile shows under 20,000 clones, around 90% of them singletons. The V call is TRBV18, the J call TRBJ1-3, with D unclear. The sequenced sample was peripheral blood, obtained from a patient treated with photon-based radiotherapy. The clonotype was recovered from a woman in her thirties or forties with cholangiocarcinoma. CDR3 sequence (DNA): TGTGCCAGCTCTCCTGACTCGGGAGGAAACACCATATATTTT. Translating gives CASSPDSGGNTIYF.